This T cell receptor beta chain was recorded in a study of blood T cell repertoires in COVID-19. Data came from immunoSEQ multiplex PCR; TCRdb stores just in-frame clones and leaves some out. The table has 180,000 or so clones, around 88% seen once. Trimming removed 4 bases from V and 3 bases from J; junction bases left unmatched: 6. Germline values: CDR1 MGHRA, CDR2 YSYEKL. This CDR3 has 14 residues. The clonotype was recovered from a woman aged 25 to 39 who had recovered from COVID-19. Sequencing was performed on PBMCs or T cells enriched from blood (not recorded which). The chain employs TRBV4-1 and TRBJ2-7, with TRBD2 matching 7 bases. CDR3 in amino acids: CASSPNGLDYEQYF. The CDR3 DNA is TGCGCCAGCAGCCCCAACGGACTAGACTACGAGCAGTACTTC.